This T cell receptor (beta chain) was sequenced in a study of T cell repertoires and Cas9 in healthy adults. The overall study: Characterization of SpCas9-reactive CD4 and CD8 T cells covered multi-effector potency, cytotoxicity and lineage.

Data came from immunoSEQ multiplex PCR; TCRdb stores just in-frame clones and leaves some out. The sample yields more than 12,000 clones, about 89% seen once. The study's findings and limits: Reportedly, SpCas9-reactive effector T cell proliferation and function were mitigated by SpCas9-reactive Tregs in vitro.

Turning to this clone: Its antigen is unidentified.

This TCR was recovered from a human donor in good health. Sequenced material: Tregs (CD4+, CD25+, CD127-, CD137-, CD154-) from PBMCs; culture status not recorded.

CDR3 nucleotides: TGTGCCAGCAGCTTGGTAGGGGGGATGAACACTGAAGCTTTCTTT. This encodes CASSLVGGMNTEAFF. The chain couples TRBV5-6 to TRBJ1-1; D is possibly TRBD1 (6 bases). The germline gives CDR1 SGHDT, CDR2 YYEEEE. The V end was cut by 0 bases, the J end by 0 bases, with 9 bases between. This CDR3 is built from 15 residues. The full variable domain, its missing parts supplied by reference TRBV5-6 and TRBJ1-1, is DAGVTQSPTHLIKTRGQQVTLRCSPKSGHDTVSWYQQALGQGPQFIFQYYEEEERQRGNFPDRFSGHQFPNYSSELNVNALLLGDSALYLCASSLVGGMNTEAFFGQGTRLTVV.